Listed below are T cell receptor beta chains from one sample, sequenced in a study of CD8 T cells in ankylosing spondylitis. TCRdb reprocessed the 5' RACE reads via MiXCR and lists one record per CDR3 protein. The sample lists a few hundred thousand distinct CDR3 sequences; approximately 20% were seen once. Sequencing was done on a sample of blood, either unsorted or a sorted T cell fraction (not recorded which). The receptors here all came from a male donor with ankylosing spondylitis or in good health (not recorded which). Each CDR3 is given with its conserved first and last residue. The D gene is left open where the match is weak. Size is omitted from some rows. Given values are once, few, many or a class for expanded clones.

v_gene,abundance,d_gene,j_gene,CDR3nt,CDR3aa
TRBV4-2,.,TRBD2,TRBJ2-7,TGTGCCAGCAGCCAAATTATAGCGGGAGGGCCAGACGAGCAGTACTTC,CASSQIIAGGPDEQYF
TRBV12-3/TRBV12-4,many,.,TRBJ1-5,TGTGCCAGCAGTTTTGTTACAGATCAGCCCCAGCATTTT,CASSFVTDQPQHF
TRBV12-3/TRBV12-4,few,.,TRBJ1-5,TGTGCCAGCAGGACAGGTTATAGCAATCAGCCCCAGCATTTT,CASRTGYSNQPQHF
TRBV7-2,.,.,TRBJ2-3,TGTGCCAGCAGCTTAGTAGAGGGGACCAGTCCCACAGATACGCAGTATTTT,CASSLVEGTSPTDTQYF
TRBV12-3/TRBV12-4,few,TRBD2,TRBJ2-2,TGTGCCAGCAGACTAGCGGGAGCGACCGGGGAGCTGTTTTTT,CASRLAGATGELFF
TRBV4-3,.,.,TRBJ1-5,TGCGCCAGCAGCCATTTTACCCGGCCCCAGCATTTT,CASSHFTRPQHF
TRBV9,.,.,TRBJ2-3,TGTGCCAGCAGCGTCGGAAAGGGGGGAGATACGCAGTATTTT,CASSVGKGGDTQYF
TRBV2,few,.,TRBJ2-3,TGTGCCAGCAGTGAATTCGCGGAACCCACAGATACGCAGTATTTT,CASSEFAEPTDTQYF
TRBV27,.,.,TRBJ2-1,TGTGCCAGCAGTGCTGTGGTAGCGATCGACTACAATGAGCAGTTCTTC,CASSAVVAIDYNEQFF
TRBV20-1,.,TRBD2,TRBJ2-1,TGCAGTGCTAGCGGGGGTAGCGGGATATATGAGCAGTTCTTC,CSASGGSGIYEQFF
TRBV2,few,TRBD2,TRBJ2-2,TGTGCCAGCTTGGGCGGGAGGGACACCGGGGAGCTGTTTTTT,CASLGGRDTGELFF
TRBV29-1,.,.,TRBJ1-1,TGCAGCGTTGAACCGGGGATGAACACTGAAGCTTTCTTT,CSVEPGMNTEAFF
TRBV30,.,.,TRBJ2-7,TGTGCCTGGAGTGAGGGACATTCCCTATACGACGAGCAGTACTTC,CAWSEGHSLYDEQYF
TRBV16,few,.,TRBJ2-7,TGTGCCAGCAGCTCTGCCTCTACCTACGAGCAGTACTTC,CASSSASTYEQYF
TRBV7-9,.,TRBD2,TRBJ2-1,TGTGCCAGCAGCTTATCGACTAGCGGGATAGAAGATGAGCAGTTCTTC,CASSLSTSGIEDEQFF
TRBV11-2,medium-sized,.,TRBJ2-3,TGTGCCAGCAGCTACTACAGGGATGGCACAGATACGCAGTATTTT,CASSYYRDGTDTQYF
TRBV3-1,few,.,TRBJ1-1,TGTGCCAGCAGCCAAGGAGAGGGAAGGGCAGTGAACACTGAAGCTTTCTTT,CASSQGEGRAVNTEAFF
TRBV6-1,few,TRBD1,TRBJ1-1,TGTGCCAGCAGTCAAATCCGGGACAGAGGGAACACTGAAGCTTTCTTT,CASSQIRDRGNTEAFF
TRBV4-1,.,TRBD2,TRBJ2-1,TGCGCCAGCAGCCGAATAGCGGGAAATGGTTTCAATGAGCAGTTCTTC,CASSRIAGNGFNEQFF
TRBV11-2,few,.,TRBJ2-7,TGTGCCAGCAGCTTAGCGGGCTGGGAAACATCCTACGAGCAGTACTTC,CASSLAGWETSYEQYF
TRBV4-3,many,TRBD1,TRBJ2-1,TGCGCCAGCAGCCAAGATTCCGGGACAGGGAGATCGCCGAGCTACAATGAGCAGTTCTTC,CASSQDSGTGRSPSYNEQFF
TRBV12-3/TRBV12-4,few,TRBD1,TRBJ1-5,TGTGCCAGCAGTGGCATCGAGGACAGGGGGAGTCAGCCCCAGCATTTT,CASSGIEDRGSQPQHF
TRBV29-1,few,TRBD1,TRBJ2-1,TGCAGCGTCCCGGGACAGTACAATGAGCAGTTCTTC,CSVPGQYNEQFF
TRBV7-9,few,.,TRBJ2-2,TGTGCCAGCAGCAAGGAGGGCAACACCGGGGAGCTGTTTTTT,CASSKEGNTGELFF
TRBV28,.,TRBD2,TRBJ2-7,TGTGCCAGCAGCACAGTCTGGGGGACTAGCTTCGGCGGGGGACACGAGCAGTACTTC,CASSTVWGTSFGGGHEQYF
TRBV12-3/TRBV12-4,few,.,TRBJ2-1,TGTGCCAGCAGTTCCGCGACCGTCAATGAGCAGTTCTTC,CASSSATVNEQFF
TRBV6-1,many,.,TRBJ2-7,TGTGCCAGCAGCCCCACCCTGGCACGGGACATAACCTACGAGCAGTACTTC,CASSPTLARDITYEQYF
TRBV10-3,few,TRBD2,TRBJ2-7,TGTGCCATCAGTGATCCTAGCGGGGGCGTCGAGCAGTACTTC,CAISDPSGGVEQYF
TRBV4-3,.,.,TRBJ2-1,TGCGCCAGCAGCCCTGTGGGGGACAATGAGCAGTTCTTC,CASSPVGDNEQFF
TRBV5-1,.,TRBD1,TRBJ2-5,TGCGCCAGCAGCATTGGGGACAGGCAAGAGACCCAGTACTTC,CASSIGDRQETQYF
TRBV4-1,.,TRBD1,TRBJ2-7,TGCGCCAGCAGCTACATCGACAGGGGCACCTACGAGCAGTACTTC,CASSYIDRGTYEQYF
TRBV6-5,.,TRBD1,TRBJ2-5,TGTGCCAGCAGTTGGACACAGGGGGCTGGACAAGAGACCCAGTACTTC,CASSWTQGAGQETQYF
TRBV4-3,few,.,TRBJ2-2,TGCGCCAGCAGCCAAGATTGGTCCGGGGAGCTGTTTTTT,CASSQDWSGELFF
TRBV5-5,many,.,TRBJ2-7,TGTGCCAGCAGCGCTGAGTATGGTCCCTACGAGCAGTACTTC,CASSAEYGPYEQYF
TRBV7-8,.,.,TRBJ2-3,TGTGCCAGCAGCTTAGAGACCCTCATGGATACGCAGTATTTT,CASSLETLMDTQYF